The 9 T cell receptor beta chains below all came from one sample that was sequenced in a study of blood T cells in healthy people across ages. For the second PCR, which ran for 7 to 11 cycles, a sample-barcoded 5' primer and a J-beta primer mix were used. TCRdb processed the 5' RACE reads anew with MiXCR; each CDR3 protein has one entry. Among roughly 2 million distinct CDR3 sequences, approximately 50% were seen once, and the ten largest hold less than 2.5%. Input material: blood. Receptor source: a woman in her 40s in good health.

The chain recombines TRBV20-1 with TRBJ1-5, with D uncertain. Germline CDR1 DFQATT, CDR2 SNEGSKA (reference sequence). V gave up 0 bases and J gave up 7 bases, with 16 bases separating them. The CDR3 is made up of 15 amino acids. The CDR3 DNA reads TGCAGTGCTAGAGATGAAGGGCCAGGCGGCCAGCCCCAGCATTTT. As protein: CSARDEGPGGQPQHF.

This clonotype showed up just once. V and J are TRBV10-3 and TRBJ2-2; 9 nucleotides agree with TRBD2. The germline CDR1 and CDR2 sequences are ENHRY and SYGVKD. V shed 8 bases and J 0 bases; nucleotides not matched to a gene: 1. This CDR3 is 14 amino acids long. In DNA, the CDR3 is TGTGCCATCCTAGCGGGGCCGAACACCGGGGAGCTGTTTTTT. Amino acids: CAILAGPNTGELFF.

The chain uses TRBV7-2 and TRBJ2-5; TRBD1 aligns across 8 bases. The end of the DNA aligns better with TRBJ2-7, so the J call may be wrong. In germline, CDR1 is SGHTA, CDR2 FQGNSA. The CDR3 length is 13 residues. The CDR3 spells CASSGQGFLEQYF. As DNA, the CDR3 is TGTGCCAGTTCTGGACAGGGTTTTCTCGAGCAGTACTTC.

The V gene is TRBV5-1, the J gene TRBJ2-1; 9 bases fit TRBD1. The CDR3 has 15 residues. Germline-derived CDR1 and CDR2 are SGHRS and YFSETQ. The J segment lost 8 bases and the V segment lost 4 bases, leaving 10 bases of the junction unmatched. The CDR3 spells CASSPQPGQGDEQFF. CDR3 bases: TGCGCCAGCAGCCCGCAGCCGGGACAGGGTGATGAGCAGTTCTTC.

This chain joins TRBV29-1 and TRBJ1-2, with TRBD1 matching over 8 bases. The length of the CDR3 is 16 residues. Germline assignment: CDR1 SQVTM and CDR2 ANQGSEA. V shed 4 bases, J shed 3 bases, and the junction held 13 bases outside the gene matches. CDR3 amino acids: CSVARTGHGADYGYTF. CDR3 coding DNA: TGCAGCGTTGCCCGGACAGGGCACGGGGCGGACTATGGCTACACCTTC. Full variable domain (rest looked up from reference TRBV29-1 and TRBJ1-2): SAVISQKPSRDICQRGTSLTIQCQVDSQVTMMFWYRQQPGQSLTLIATANQGSEATYESGFVIDKFPISRPNLTFSTLTVSNMSPEDSSIYLCSVARTGHGADYGYTFGSGTRLTVV.

The rearrangement joins TRBV7-6 to TRBJ1-1, with D possibly matching TRBD1 (6 bases). Trimming pared 5 bases from V and 0 bases from J, leaving 19 bases between. The CDR3 is made up of 17 amino acids. Germline V lookup: CDR1 SGHVS, CDR2 FNYEAQ. CDR3 sequence: CASSPRRLGQVNTEAFF. The CDR3 DNA reads as TGTGCCAGCAGCCCTAGGCGGTTGGGACAAGTGAACACTGAAGCTTTCTTT.

This clonotype has only a few counts. The V gene is TRBV7-2, the J gene TRBJ2-5, with 7 positions matching TRBD1. The ends lost 4 bases at V and 4 bases at J; junction bases unmatched: 6. The CDR3 is 14 residues long. Looked up from germline, CDR1 is SGHTA and CDR2 is FQGNSA. The CDR3 DNA reads TGTGCCAGCAGCTATGACAGGGCGCCAGAGACCCAGTACTTC. Translation: CASSYDRAPETQYF. Full variable domain (missing parts from reference TRBV7-2 and TRBJ2-5): GAGVSQSPSNKVTEKGKDVELRCDPISGHTALYWYRQSLGQGLEFLIYFQGNSAPDKSGLPSDRFSAERTGGSVSTLTIQRTQQEDSAVYLCASSYDRAPETQYFGPGTRLLVL.

In its sample, this clonotype was seen a few times. The rearrangement joins TRBV6-5 to TRBJ1-2; D unclear. Germline CDR1 reads MNHEY; CDR2 reads SVGAGI. CDR3 length: 13 amino acids. V gave up 2 bases and J gave up 9 bases, with 13 bases separating them. The CDR3 DNA is TGTGCCAGCAGTTACAGCAGAACCTTGAGCTACACCTTC. It encodes CASSYSRTLSYTF.

The rearrangement uses TRBV7-2 and TRBJ2-3, with D unclear. CDR1 SGHTA and CDR2 FQGNSA come from the germline V gene. V dropped 5 bases and J dropped 6 bases, with 15 bases sitting between them. CDR3 length equals 14 residues. In DNA form, the CDR3 reads TGTGCCAGCAGCGTAGTCAGCTTGGGGGATACGCAGTATTTT. This codes for CASSVVSLGDTQYF.